The rows below give T cell receptor beta chains drawn from one sample of a study of graft-versus-host responses after intestinal transplantation. Sequenced by immunoSEQ multiplex PCR; TCRdb stores in-frame clones only, minus some. Of approximately 120,000 clones listed, over 85% are singletons. These receptors' antigens are unknown. The material sequenced was unstimulated CD4+ T cells sorted from spleen or lymph node cells, taken before intestinal transplant. The source of these receptors is a human donor who received an intestinal transplant. CDR3s include the opening cysteine and the closing phenylalanine or tryptophan. A D gene is named only where the DNA matches it firmly. Clone size is not always given. Where it is, it says once, few, many or a class for expanded clones.

j_call	clone_size	d_call	v_call	cdr3_aa	cdr3_nt
TRBJ1-3	once	NA	TRBV7-9	CASSFSRSEGNTIYF	TGTGCCAGCAGCTTTTCAAGGTCGGAGGGAAACACCATATATTTT
TRBJ2-1	NA	NA	TRBV6-4	CASSAGLYNEQFF	TGTGCCAGCAGTGCGGGTCTATACAATGAGCAGTTCTTC
TRBJ1-1	NA	NA	TRBV5-1	CASRPQEGTEAFF	TGCGCCAGCCGCCCGCAGGAAGGGACTGAAGCTTTCTTT
TRBJ1-3	NA	NA	TRBV11-2	CASSLSVGNTIYF	TGTGCCAGCAGCTTATCCGTTGGAAACACCATATATTTT
TRBJ2-5	NA	NA	TRBV5-8	CASSLIGAGEETQYF	TGTGCCAGCAGCTTGATCGGGGCAGGGGAAGAGACCCAGTACTTC
TRBJ2-7	NA	TRBD2	TRBV29-1	CSVTVGGVGSEQYF	TGCAGCGTTACCGTGGGAGGGGTAGGTTCCGAGCAGTACTTC
TRBJ1-2	NA	NA	TRBV27	CASSFTVNYGYTF	TGTGCCAGCAGTTTTACGGTTAACTATGGCTACACCTTC
TRBJ2-7	NA	TRBD2	TRBV11-2	CASSLNFGGAYEQYF	TGTGCCAGCAGCTTAAATTTCGGGGGGGCCTACGAGCAGTACTTC
TRBJ1-4	NA	NA	TRBV6-1	CASSVRSPGHGEKLFF	TGTGCCAGCAGTGTGAGGTCCCCGGGACACGGAGAAAAACTGTTTTTT
TRBJ1-2	once	NA	TRBV19	CASKAGTNYGYTF	TGTGCCAGTAAGGCGGGTACTAACTATGGCTACACCTTC
TRBJ2-4	NA	TRBD2	TRBV2	CASSPSGGAKNIQYF	TGTGCCAGCAGTCCTAGCGGGGGGGCCAAAAACATTCAGTACTTC
TRBJ1-4	NA	NA	TRBV4-2	CASSPGLWLELFF	TGTGCCAGCAGCCCTGGTCTGTGGTTGGAACTGTTTTTT
TRBJ1-1	NA	NA	TRBV6-5	CASSYSSRAEAFF	TGTGCCAGCAGTTACTCATCCAGGGCCGAAGCTTTCTTT
TRBJ2-3	NA	NA	TRBV11-1	CASSLALVQGGTDTQYF	TGTGCCAGCAGCTTAGCGCTTGTCCAGGGAGGCACAGATACGCAGTATTTT
TRBJ2-1	NA	TRBD2	TRBV15	CATSRVPLAGGVSSYNEQFF	TGTGCCACCAGCAGAGTTCCGCTAGCGGGGGGGGTCAGCTCCTACAATGAGCAGTTCTTC
TRBJ2-3	once	NA	TRBV9	CASSVQGGTDTQYF	TGTGCCAGCAGCGTACAGGGCGGCACAGATACGCAGTATTTT
TRBJ1-5	once	NA	TRBV6-9	CASSYFPLWPQHF	TGTGCCAGCAGTTATTTCCCCTTATGGCCCCAGCATTTT
TRBJ1-1	NA	NA	TRBV7-9	CASSPGRAGDTEAFF	TGTGCCAGCAGCCCCGGGAGGGCCGGGGACACTGAAGCTTTCTTT
TRBJ1-6	few	NA	TRBV4-1	CASSQALVVGVGNSPLHF	TGCGCCAGCAGCCAAGCGTTGGTTGTTGGAGTGGGCAATTCACCCCTCCACTTT
TRBJ2-4	NA	TRBD1	TRBV27	CASSSPGTDLAGNIQYF	TGTGCCAGCAGTTCCCCCGGGACAGACCTAGCCGGGAACATTCAGTACTTC
TRBJ1-6	NA	NA	TRBV2	CASSTGTKNNSPLHF	TGTGCCAGCAGTACCGGGACAAAGAATAATTCACCCCTCCACTTT
TRBJ1-3	NA	TRBD1	TRBV6-1	CASSEGRTGRNTIYF	TGTGCCAGCAGTGAGGGGCGGACAGGGAGAAACACCATATATTTT
TRBJ2-7	NA	TRBD2	TRBV9	CASSVGGDRLAASYEQYF	TGTGCCAGCAGCGTAGGGGGAGATCGACTAGCGGCCTCCTACGAGCAGTACTTC
TRBJ2-3	NA	NA	TRBV19	CASKNSWDTQYF	TGTGCCAGTAAGAACTCATGGGATACGCAGTATTTT
TRBJ1-5	once	NA	TRBV30	CAWSVEEDQPQHF	TGTGCCTGGAGTGTAGAGGAAGATCAGCCCCAGCATTTT
TRBJ1-5	once	NA	TRBV15	CATSRGIHENQPQHF	TGTGCCACCAGTAGGGGGATCCATGAGAATCAGCCCCAGCATTTT
TRBJ2-3	NA	TRBD1	TRBV5-4	CASSRDRAEDTQYF	TGTGCCAGCAGCAGGGACAGGGCGGAGGATACGCAGTATTTT
TRBJ2-5	NA	NA	TRBV4-1	CASSHAPRSGQETQYF	TGCGCCAGCAGCCATGCCCCGAGGAGCGGACAAGAGACCCAGTACTTC
TRBJ1-1	NA	NA	TRBV29-1	CSVVGGSPEAFF	TGCAGCGTTGTTGGGGGCAGCCCTGAAGCTTTCTTT
TRBJ2-5	NA	NA	TRBV6-6	CASRAETQYF	TGTGCCAGCAGGGCGGAGACCCAGTACTTC
TRBJ2-3	NA	NA	TRBV11-2	CASSSRVDTQYF	TGTGCCAGCAGCTCGAGGGTGGATACGCAGTATTTT
TRBJ2-7	NA	TRBD1	TRBV6-5	CASSYTDRTYEQYF	TGTGCCAGCAGTTACACGGACAGGACCTACGAGCAGTACTTC
TRBJ2-7	NA	TRBD1	TRBV5-4	CASSVDRVNYEQYF	TGTGCCAGCAGCGTGGACAGGGTGAACTACGAGCAGTACTTC
TRBJ1-2	NA	NA	TRBV19	CASRMPASNYGYTF	TGTGCCAGTAGAATGCCCGCGAGCAACTATGGCTACACCTTC
TRBJ2-5	NA	TRBD1	TRBV10-3	CATTGSGETQYF	TGTGCCACGACAGGGTCGGGGGAGACCCAGTACTTC
TRBJ2-3	NA	TRBD1	TRBV29-1	CSARPTGASTDTQYF	TGCAGCGCCCGCCCGACAGGGGCCAGCACAGATACGCAGTATTTT
TRBJ2-4	NA	NA	TRBV11-2	CASSLGTENIQYF	TGTGCCAGCAGCTTAGGGACTGAAAACATTCAGTACTTC
TRBJ2-5	NA	TRBD1	TRBV7-6	CASSPTGVETQYF	TGTGCCAGCAGCCCGACAGGGGTAGAGACCCAGTACTTC
TRBJ1-2	NA	NA	TRBV11-2	CASSSSGPYGYTF	TGTGCCAGCAGCTCATCGGGCCCCTATGGCTACACCTTC
TRBJ2-1	NA	NA	TRBV9	CASSVEGLVLYNEQFF	TGTGCCAGCAGCGTAGAGGGCCTAGTCCTCTACAATGAGCAGTTCTTC
TRBJ1-1	NA	TRBD1	TRBV14	CASSQRQGNTEAFF	TGTGCCAGCAGTCAACGACAGGGGAACACTGAAGCTTTCTTT
TRBJ1-5	NA	NA	TRBV5-5	CASSWGQATNQPQHF	TGTGCCAGCAGCTGGGGACAAGCCACAAATCAGCCCCAGCATTTT
TRBJ2-1	NA	NA	TRBV5-4	CAISRMHDEQFF	TGTGCCATCTCTAGGATGCACGATGAGCAGTTCTTC
TRBJ2-5	NA	NA	TRBV5-1	CASSLARGEETQYF	TGCGCCAGCAGCTTGGCCCGAGGAGAGGAGACCCAGTACTTC
TRBJ2-5	NA	NA	TRBV12-5	CASGLVRGETQYF	TGTGCTAGTGGTTTGGTACGGGGGGAGACCCAGTACTTC
TRBJ1-6	NA	NA	TRBV21-1	CASSKGTPAKSSYNSPLHF	TGTGCCAGCAGCAAAGGGACCCCAGCCAAAAGCTCCTATAATTCACCCCTCCACTTT